These 29 T cell receptor beta chains were sequenced from one sample in a study of T-cell reconstitution after alpha-beta-depleted transplantation in children. The TCRbeta library was prepared with unique molecular identifiers. TCRdb passed the PCR reads through MiXCR, listing each CDR3 protein once. Of approximately 190,000 distinct CDR3 sequences detected, roughly 8.1% appear once; the ten largest clones hold roughly 35%. The sequencing here drew on PBMCs, mostly from graft donor cells, taken 360 days after TCRalphabeta/CD19-depleted stem cell transplant. The receptors originated from a male patient between 2 and 15 years old who had a stem cell transplant for acute myeloid leukemia, so the T cells may come from the graft donor.

This chain connects TRBV7-4 to TRBJ1-1; D is uncertain. This CDR3 is 14 amino acids long. V lost 1 base, J lost 1 base, and 7 bases lay in between. Germline V CDR1 and CDR2: SGHVT, SQSDAQ. The CDR3 nucleotides read TGTGCCAGCAGCTTAGAGGAAGAGAACACTGAAGCTTTCTTT. Amino acids: CASSLEEENTEAFF. Full variable domain (rest looked up from reference TRBV7-4 and TRBJ1-1): GAGVSQSPRYKVAKRGRDVALRCDSISGHVTLYWYRQTLGQGSEVLTYSQSDAQRDKSGRPSGRFSAERPERSVSTLKIQRTEQGDSAVYLCASSLEEENTEAFFGQGTRLTVV.

In this sample, this clonotype turned up a few times. This chain's CDR3 is CSGSHPNTGELFF. DNA of the CDR3: TGCAGTGGATCGCATCCGAACACCGGGGAGCTGTTTTTT. V and J are TRBV20-1 and TRBJ2-2; D unresolved. Germline V gene data show CDR1 as DFQATT and CDR2 as SNEGSKA (reference sequence). V lost 7 bases and J 0 bases, leaving 9 bases between the germline ends. CDR3 length: 13 residues.

The V and J genes are TRBV12-3 or TRBV12-4 and TRBJ2-7; D not certain. The ends were cut back, 2 bases at V and 3 bases at J, with 8 bases in the middle. CDR3 length: 13 residues. The CDR3 spells CASSLNPRYEQYF. The CDR3 DNA sequence: TGTGCCAGCAGTTTAAACCCCCGCTACGAGCAGTACTTC.

The CDR3: CASSIDPGGYEQYF. The DNA of the CDR3 is TGTGCCAGTAGTATAGATCCAGGAGGGTACGAGCAGTACTTC. This chain uses TRBV19 with TRBJ2-7, with D perhaps TRBD2 (6 bases). Germline V gene lookup returns CDR1 LNHDA and CDR2 SQIVND (reference sequence). The CDR3 has 14 residues. V lost 0 bases to trimming and J lost 4 bases, with 10 bases between them.

V gene TRBV5-1 combines with J gene TRBJ2-7, with TRBD1 as a possible D gene (5 bases). Trimming removed 3 bases at V and 6 bases at J, with 13 bases between. Germline V gene sequence: CDR1 SGHRS, CDR2 YFSETQ. This CDR3 contains 13 residues. The CDR3 protein is CASSSDRFAEQYV. CDR3 sequence (DNA): TGCGCCAGCAGCTCCGACAGATTTGCCGAGCAGTACGTC.

In its sample, this clonotype was seen a few times. The chain has TRBV6-1 and TRBJ1-2; 7 nucleotides match TRBD1. V shed 1 base and J 2 bases; nucleotides not matched to a gene: 4. Germline V gene lookup returns CDR1 MNHNS and CDR2 SASEGT. This CDR3 has 15 amino acids. In nucleotides, the CDR3 is TGTGCCAGCAGTGAAGTACCAGGGGGGAACTATGGCTACACCTTC. Amino acid sequence: CASSEVPGGNYGYTF.

This clonotype was observed at least ten times. This chain uses TRBV10-3 with TRBJ2-7, with 8 bases identical to TRBD2. CDR1 ENHRY and CDR2 SYGVKD come from the germline V gene. J gave up 0 bases and V 10 bases, and 2 bases lay outside the gene matches. The CDR3 spans 12 residues. The CDR3, as DNA: TGTGCCAGCGGGGGGACCTCCTACGAGCAGTACGTC. It translates to CASGGTSYEQYV.

The table lists this clonotype with many counts. The CDR3 is CASSTNRQGKREKLFF. As DNA, the CDR3 is TGTGCCAGCAGTACTAACAGACAGGGCAAAAGGGAAAAACTGTTTTTT. The J gene is TRBJ1-4, the V gene TRBV2; 7 positions match TRBD1. The length of the CDR3 is 16 residues. The J segment lost 8 bases and the V segment lost 5 bases, leaving 14 bases of the junction unmatched. Looked up from germline, CDR1 is SNHLY and CDR2 is FYNNEI.

This clonotype was seen just once. CDR3 region: CASSQGQGWNTEAFF. CDR3 bases: TGTGCCAGCAGCCAGGGACAGGGATGGAACACTGAAGCTTTCTTT. V is TRBV3-1 and J is TRBJ1-1, with 9 bases lining up with TRBD1. This CDR3 is 15 amino acids long. The V gene end was trimmed by 3 bases and the J gene end by 1 base; junction bases not matched to a gene: 3. Germline assignment: CDR1 LGHDT and CDR2 YNNKEL (reference sequence).

The genes are TRBV20-1 and TRBJ2-4; 7 positions match TRBD2. CDR3 length: 13 amino acids. J gave up 1 base and V 3 bases, and 0 bases lay outside the gene matches. Germline loops: CDR1 DFQATT, CDR2 SNEGSKA (reference sequence). The DNA of the CDR3 is TGCAGTGCTAGCGGGAGGGCCAAAAACATTCAGTACTTC. Amino acids: CSASGRAKNIQYF.

Ten or more counts support this clonotype. The chain couples TRBV15 to TRBJ2-1; the match to TRBD1 covers 8 bases. Germline V gene data show CDR1 as LNHNV and CDR2 as YYDKDF (reference sequence). V was pared by 5 bases and J by 4 bases, with 7 bases of the junction left unmatched. This CDR3 region has 15 residues. Written as DNA, the CDR3 is TGTGCCACCAGCTCTAGGTGGGACAGGTACAATGAGCAGTTCTTC. This encodes CATSSRWDRYNEQFF.

The chain uses TRBV27 and TRBJ2-5, with 9 bases fitting TRBD1. The CDR3 sequence is 15 residues long. Germline V CDR1 and CDR2: MNHEY, SMNVEV (reference sequence). The J segment lost 5 bases and the V segment lost 0 bases, leaving 4 bases of the junction unmatched. The CDR3 coding sequence is TGTGCCAGCAGTTTATCGGGACAGGGTTGGGAGACCCAGTACTTC. This encodes CASSLSGQGWETQYF.

The sample holds a few counts of this clonotype. The rearrangement uses TRBV6-1 and TRBJ2-2; D is perhaps TRBD2 (6 bases). Trimming took 6 bases from V and 2 from J, leaving 16 bases between them. Germline values: CDR1 MNHNS, CDR2 SASEGT. The CDR3 totals 16 residues. The CDR3 coding sequence is TGTGCCAGCAGCCCTCCGGGGCGGGGAAACACCGGGGAGCTGTTTTTT. Protein product: CASSPPGRGNTGELFF.

The chain couples TRBV5-1 to TRBJ1-4, with D possibly being TRBD1 (5 bases). Germline V gives CDR1 SGHRS, CDR2 YFSETQ. The CDR3 runs 15 residues. Trimming removed 3 bases at V and 0 bases at J, with 9 bases between. CDR3 in amino acids: CASSWRGATNEKLFF. The DNA for the CDR3 is TGCGCCAGCAGCTGGAGGGGAGCAACTAATGAAAAACTGTTTTTT.

This clonotype was seen ten or more times. The J gene is TRBJ1-1, the V gene TRBV21-1. TRBV21-1 is termed a pseudogene. The CDR3 covers 16 residues. CDR3 DNA sequence: TGTGCCAGCAGCGCACACCAACAGAGGATGAACACTGAAGCTTTCTTT. It encodes CASSAHQQRMNTEAFF.

This clonotype has at least ten counts. The chain has TRBV10-3 and TRBJ2-5, with 9 bases aligning to TRBD1. CDR1 is ENHRY and CDR2 is SYGVKD in the germline V gene. CDR3 length: 14 residues. Germline trimming cut 7 bases from V and 4 bases from J; bases unmatched to any gene: 7. The DNA for the CDR3 is TGTGCCATCAAGCAACAGGGGGCTAGAGAGACCCAGTACTTC. Translation: CAIKQQGARETQYF.

This clonotype was counted at least ten times. V usage is TRBV7-2 and J usage is TRBJ2-3; TRBD2 aligns across 8 bases. CDR1 and CDR2 from the germline V gene are SGHTA and FQGNSA. The CDR3 loop spans 15 amino acids. Trimming at V came to 1 base and at J to 7 bases, leaving 7 bases not matched to a gene. Here the CDR3 reads CASSLDSGGTYTQYF. The CDR3 DNA follows: TGTGCCAGCAGCTTAGACAGCGGGGGCACTTATACGCAGTATTTT.

This clonotype was seen only a few times. The CDR3 bases are TGTGCCAGCAGCCCCATTTTTGGGACAGGGGGATCCTACGAGCAGTACTTC. As protein: CASSPIFGTGGSYEQYF. This sequence joins TRBV7-9 and TRBJ2-7; the match to TRBD1 covers 11 bases. The CDR3 extends over 17 amino acids. Germline V lookup: CDR1 SEHNR, CDR2 FQNEAQ (reference sequence). V was clipped by 5 bases and J by 1 base; unmatched bases: 10. The full variable domain, with the rest looked up from reference TRBV7-9 and TRBJ2-7, is DTGVSQNPRHKITKRGQNVTFRCDPISEHNRLYWYRQTLGQGPEFLTYFQNEAQLEKSRLLSDRFSAERPKGSFSTLEIQRTEQGDSAMYLCASSPIFGTGGSYEQYFGPGTRLTVT.

This clonotype was counted a few times. The chain employs TRBV10-3 and TRBJ2-7, with D tentatively TRBD2 (5 bases). Trimming shortened V by 2 bases and J by 2 bases, and 7 bases separated the two germline ends. Germline V gives CDR1 ENHRY, CDR2 SYGVKD. CDR3 length: 13 amino acids. For the CDR3, the DNA is TGTGCCATCAGTGAGCACGGGGCCTACGAGCAGTACGTC. This codes for CAISEHGAYEQYV.

The CDR3 sequence: CASSQGVLGRTEAFF. The CDR3, as DNA: TGTGCCAGCAGCCAAGGGGTACTCGGGCGGACTGAAGCTTTCTTT. This rearrangement joins TRBV3-1 to TRBJ1-1; D remains ambiguous. CDR3 size: 15 residues. Germline values: CDR1 LGHDT, CDR2 YNNKEL (reference sequence). V was pared by 1 base and J by 5 bases, with 14 bases between.

The genes are TRBV10-3 and TRBJ1-2; weak D call: TRBD1 (5 bases). Germline CDR1 is ENHRY and CDR2 is SYGVKD. V gave up 7 bases and J gave up 4 bases, with 16 bases separating them. The CDR3 runs to 14 residues. The CDR3 DNA follows: TGTGCCATCACCCCGGGGGACCTCTTCTATGGCTACACCTTC. It codes for CAITPGDLFYGYTF.

The CDR3 region is CASSYQRGRDTQYF. The CDR3 bases are TGTGCCAGCAGCTATCAGCGGGGCAGGGATACGCAGTATTTT. The genes are TRBV7-9 and TRBJ2-3; 7 bases are a match to TRBD2. Unmatched junction bases numbered 7, after V lost 4 bases and J lost 6 bases. The length of the CDR3 is 14 residues. Germline lookup yields CDR1 SEHNR and CDR2 FQNEAQ (reference sequence).

This clonotype was counted many times. The genes are TRBV5-1 and TRBJ2-7; D may match TRBD1 or TRBD2 (5 bases each). Deletions cut 4 bases from V and 5 bases from J, with 16 bases between. This CDR3 spans 14 amino acids. Germline lookup yields CDR1 SGHRS and CDR2 YFSETQ. The CDR3 DNA sequence: TGCGCCAGCAGCGCCGGGGCGAATGAAGACGAGCAGTACGTC. It yields the protein CASSAGANEDEQYV.

The CDR3 loop reads CSARDDVRDRGLDTEAFF. CDR3 coding DNA: TGCAGTGCTAGAGACGACGTCCGGGACAGGGGGCTGGACACTGAAGCTTTCTTT. The V call is TRBV20-1, the J call TRBJ1-1; 12 bases match TRBD1. Losses at the gene ends were 0 bases for V and 3 bases for J; bases not matched to a gene: 11. Looked up from germline, CDR1 is DFQATT and CDR2 is SNEGSKA (reference sequence). The CDR3 length is 18 residues.

V and J are TRBV7-2 and TRBJ1-2; weak D call: TRBD1 (5 bases). The CDR3 is made up of 15 amino acids. Germline V CDR1 and CDR2: SGHTA, FQGNSA. Trimming removed 0 bases at V and 6 bases at J, with 14 bases between. Written as DNA, the CDR3 is TGTGCCAGCAGCTTAGCCGGGGGAGGCTTCGATGGCTACACCTTC. Translating gives CASSLAGGGFDGYTF. Combining the CDR3 with reference TRBV7-2 and TRBJ1-2 gives the whole variable domain GAGVSQSPSNKVTEKGKDVELRCDPISGHTALYWYRQSLGQGLEFLIYFQGNSAPDKSGLPSDRFSAERTGGSVSTLTIQRTQQEDSAVYLCASSLAGGGFDGYTFGSGTRLTVV.

This clonotype has a count of ten or more. V gene TRBV12-3 or TRBV12-4 combines with J gene TRBJ2-2; D perhaps matches TRBD2 (5 bases). Deletions cut 7 bases from V and 6 bases from J, with 12 bases between. The CDR3 is made up of 13 amino acids. For the CDR3, the DNA is TGTGCCAGCACCTGGACTGGTTCCGGGGAGCTGTTTTTT. Translation gives CASTWTGSGELFF.

There are many counts of this clonotype. The chain combines TRBV29-1 with TRBJ2-1, with 14 bases aligning to TRBD2. This CDR3 contains 15 residues. Germline lookup yields CDR1 SQVTM and CDR2 ANQGSEA. For the CDR3, the DNA is TGCAGTCAAGAAGGGACTAGCGGGGGACTGGGTGAGCAGTTCTTC. It codes for CSQEGTSGGLGEQFF.

The chain couples TRBV5-1 to TRBJ1-2, with TRBD1 as a possible D gene (6 bases). This CDR3 spans 13 amino acids. Germline V gene data show CDR1 as SGHRS and CDR2 as YFSETQ. V lost 4 bases and J lost 6, with 13 bases in between. The CDR3 region is CASSLGQRNGYTF. The CDR3 coding sequence is TGCGCCAGCAGCCTAGGACAGCGTAATGGCTACACCTTC.

The V gene is TRBV10-3, the J gene TRBJ2-5; D remains ambiguous. The V end lost 3 bases, the J end lost 5 bases, and 7 bases lay between the germline ends. The V gene's germline CDR1 is ENHRY and CDR2 SYGVKD. The CDR3 extends over 12 amino acids. CDR3 sequence reads: CAISDLRETQYF. The CDR3 nucleotides are TGTGCCATCAGTGACCTGAGGGAGACCCAGTACTTC.